This paragraph reports one T cell receptor beta chain. Its antigen is undetermined. The ends were cut back, 4 bases at V and 4 bases at J, with 14 bases in the middle. The CDR3 spans 14 residues. CDR1 and CDR2 from the germline V gene are MNHNS and SASEGT. The study ran its PCR with 60 Vbeta and 13 Jbeta primers. Clones were sequenced by immunoSEQ multiplex PCR, and TCRdb holds only the in-frame ones, with some missing. The profile shows some 150,000 clones, approximately 82% of them singletons. The entry originates in a study of cytomegalovirus exposure and HLA in healthy donors. Study context: Approximately 200 million T cells yielded some 120 million unique TCR beta sequences in earlier analysis. Study-wide results and caveats: Cytomegalovirus-associated status was assigned to about 150 TCR beta chains. As a later analysis showed, a missense DCLRE1C variant was linked to trimming of TCR beta V- and J-genes. An analysis was carried out later, and it reportedly showed fewer N-insertions in an Asian-associated ancestry cluster than the roughly 670-donor mean.

The chain uses TRBV6-1 and TRBJ2-7, with a tentative D call TRBD1 (6 bases). Source material: PBMCs. This receptor was identified in a male donor in good health and CMV-seronegative. The CDR3 is CASSVTGSGYEQYF. DNA for the CDR3: TGTGCCAGCAGTGTAACAGGGTCCGGATACGAGCAGTACTTC.